Following are 26 T cell receptor beta chains from one sample sequenced in a study of cytotoxic CD8 clonotypes in ibrutinib-treated CLL. TCRdb keeps only in-frame clones here, not all; method: immunoSEQ multiplex PCR. Of 6,200 or so clones listed, less than 75% are singletons. Sequenced here: PBMCs, sampled before ibrutinib treatment. The receptors originated from a human donor with chronic lymphocytic leukemia.

The gene calls are TRBV6-5 and TRBJ2-3; D is perhaps TRBD1 (7 bases). Per the germline V gene, CDR1 is MNHEY and CDR2 is SVGAGI. V shed 6 bases and J shed 5 bases, with 15 bases lying between them. The CDR3 spans 14 residues. In DNA, the CDR3 is TGTGCCAGCAGGTCCGACAGGGAGGTAGATACGCAGTATTTT. It specifies CASRSDREVDTQYF.

Note on this clone: A read error may produce the germline difference seen at one junction end. The genes are TRBV11-2 and TRBJ2-7; D gene ambiguous. CDR1 is SGHAT and CDR2 is FQNNGV in the germline V gene. There are 12 residues in the CDR3. CDR3 protein: CASSLVYYEQYF. The CDR3 nucleotides read TGTGCCAGCAGTTTAGTATACTACGAGCAGTACTTC.

This clone was counted a few times. The rearrangement joins TRBV11-3 to TRBJ2-7, with 7 positions matching TRBD2. The V and J ends lost 7 bases and 2 bases, in that order; junction bases with no gene match: 14. Germline V CDR1 and CDR2: SGHNT, YENEEA. The CDR3 has 16 amino acids. This CDR3 is CASTEPGLPLTYEQYF. Written as DNA, the CDR3 is TGTGCCAGCACCGAACCGGGACTACCTCTAACCTACGAGCAGTACTTC.

Here the CDR3 reads CASASHGSGNTIYF. The CDR3 DNA follows: TGCGCCAGCGCGTCCCACGGCTCTGGAAACACCATATATTTT. The chain joins TRBV5-1 to TRBJ1-3; D remains ambiguous. Trimming removed 7 bases from V and 0 bases from J, with 11 bases in between. Germline assignment: CDR1 SGHRS and CDR2 YFSETQ. The CDR3 consists of 14 residues. Together with reference TRBV5-1 and TRBJ1-3, the CDR3 gives the full variable domain: KAGVTQTPRYLIKTRGQQVTLSCSPISGHRSVSWYQQTPGQGLQFLFEYFSETQRNKGNFPGRFSGRQFSNSRSEMNVSTLELGDSALYLCASASHGSGNTIYFGEGSWLTVV.

The chain is built from TRBV5-4 and TRBJ1-2; D call uncertain. CDR1 is SGHNT and CDR2 is YYREEE in the germline V gene (reference sequence). Trimming took 1 base from V and 0 from J, leaving 10 bases between them. CDR3 length: 15 residues. Here the CDR3 reads CASSLWYGANYGYTF. The DNA of the CDR3 is TGTGCCAGCAGCTTGTGGTACGGGGCTAACTATGGCTACACCTTC.

The rearrangement joins TRBV5-1 to TRBJ2-3; D is undetermined. Germline-derived CDR1 and CDR2 are SGHRS and YFSETQ. Between the trimmed V and J ends, which lost 6 bases and 2 bases, there was a span of 4 bases. This CDR3 is 11 amino acids long. Here the CDR3 DNA reads TGCGCCAGCACCAACACAGATACGCAGTATTTT. This encodes CASTNTDTQYF.

The V and J genes are TRBV7-9 and TRBJ2-3; TRBD2 agrees at 7 bases. The CDR3 is 16 amino acids. Germline loops: CDR1 SEHNR, CDR2 FQNEAQ (reference sequence). V was pared by 3 bases and J by 5 bases, with 11 bases of the junction left unmatched. CDR3 residues: CASSFRLGIAGDTQYF. DNA of the CDR3: TGTGCCAGCAGCTTTAGGTTGGGAATAGCGGGAGATACGCAGTATTTT.

The chain recombines TRBV15 with TRBJ2-1; weak D call: TRBD2 (5 bases). The V gene lost 5 bases and the J gene lost 3 bases, with 14 bases spanning the gap. The CDR3 consists of 15 residues. The germline V gene encodes CDR1 LNHNV and CDR2 YYDKDF (reference sequence). Written as DNA, the CDR3 is TGTGCCACCAGCCCCCGGGAACCACGCTACAATGAGCAGTTCTTC. Protein sequence: CATSPREPRYNEQFF.

The chain employs TRBV7-9 and TRBJ1-4; the D gene is possibly TRBD1 (5 bases). The germline V gene encodes CDR1 SEHNR and CDR2 FQNEAQ (reference sequence). V was pared by 5 bases and J by 3 bases, with 13 bases between. The CDR3 is 15 residues long. The CDR3 DNA is TGTGCCAGCAGCCCCCCGGGACGGTCTAATGAAAAACTGTTTTTT. This sequence encodes CASSPPGRSNEKLFF.

The gene calls are TRBV4-1 and TRBJ1-1; 8 positions match TRBD1. Per the germline V gene, CDR1 is MGHRA and CDR2 is YSYEKL. There are 15 residues in the CDR3. Trimming at V came to 2 bases and at J to 6 bases, leaving 8 bases not matched to a gene. The CDR3 is CASSQSGQGVPEAFF. DNA for the CDR3: TGCGCCAGCAGCCAAAGCGGACAGGGAGTACCTGAAGCTTTCTTT.

The chain combines TRBV10-2 with TRBJ2-7; 10 positions match TRBD1. The germline CDR1 and CDR2 sequences are WSHSY and SAAADI. The CDR3 consists of 14 residues. J lost 4 bases, V lost 7 bases, and 7 bases had no gene match. The chain's CDR3 is CASKKTGGGYEQYF. CDR3 nucleotides: TGCGCCAGCAAAAAGACAGGGGGCGGGTACGAGCAGTACTTC.

This clone was counted a few times. The chain uses TRBV13 and TRBJ1-2; D perhaps matches TRBD1 (5 bases). Trimming took off 5 bases at V and 2 bases at J, with 9 bases between the two ends. The CDR3 loop spans 13 amino acids. Germline V gene sequence: CDR1 PRHDT, CDR2 FYEKMQ (reference sequence). The CDR3 region is CASSQNRNYGYTF. DNA for the CDR3: TGTGCCAGCAGCCAAAACAGGAACTATGGCTACACCTTC.

The J gene is TRBJ1-2, the V gene TRBV4-2, with 8 bases fitting TRBD1. CDR3 length equals 17 residues. V shed 0 bases, J shed 0 bases, and the junction held 6 bases outside the gene matches. CDR1 and CDR2 (germline): LGHNA, YNFKEQ. The CDR3: CASSQDGTGGANYGYTF. The CDR3 DNA follows: TGTGCCAGCAGCCAAGATGGGACAGGTGGGGCTAACTATGGCTACACCTTC.

By sample fraction, this clone is large (0.1 to 1%). The chain joins TRBV10-3 to TRBJ2-7; 10 bases agree with TRBD2. The CDR3 loop spans 17 amino acids. V lost 0 bases and J lost 3; bases outside the gene matches: 8. Germline CDR1 and CDR2: ENHRY and SYGVKD. The CDR3 loop is CAISESWGLALLYEQYF. CDR3 DNA: TGTGCCATCAGTGAGTCTTGGGGACTAGCGCTTCTCTACGAGCAGTACTTC.

Concerning this clone itself: Because the CDR3 is missing its conserved closing phenylalanine or tryptophan, this is likely a read error. It is unclear where the CDR3 begins or ends on the DNA, so no DNA is shown, and the CDR3 is as TCRdb lists it. The chain uses TRBV7-9 and TRBJ1-2; the table's D call of TRBD1 was not tested on the DNA. The CDR3 sequence runs 9 residues, both termini included. Germline V gene data show CDR1 as SEHNR and CDR2 as FQNEAQ (reference sequence). CDR3 amino acids: CASRPAGLG.

This clone was detected only a few times. V gene TRBV6-4 combines with J gene TRBJ1-1; D is ambiguous. CDR1 is MRHNA and CDR2 is SNTAGT in the germline V gene. The CDR3 is 13 residues long. V dropped 8 bases and J dropped 6 bases, with 16 bases sitting between them. The CDR3 nucleotides read TGTGCCAGCCGTAACCGGGGTAGCGCTGAAGCTTTCTTT. Encoded protein: CASRNRGSAEAFF.

This clone was recorded a few times. The V and J genes are TRBV19 and TRBJ2-5; no clear D gene. This CDR3 is built from 12 residues. The V gene's germline CDR1 is LNHDA and CDR2 SQIVND (reference sequence). Trimming took 4 bases from V and 5 from J, leaving 8 bases between them. This CDR3 is CASSNVGETQYF. Written as DNA, the CDR3 is TGTGCCAGTAGTAACGTAGGGGAGACCCAGTACTTC.

The chain has TRBV29-1 and TRBJ2-3, with TRBD2 matching over 9 bases. The CDR3 is made up of 16 amino acids. V shed 5 bases and J 7 bases; nucleotides not matched to a gene: 16. Germline loops: CDR1 SQVTM, CDR2 ANQGSEA. CDR3 in amino acids: CSVKDASGAPKNTQYF. DNA of the CDR3: TGCAGCGTTAAGGATGCTAGCGGGGCGCCGAAAAATACGCAGTATTTT.

The chain joins TRBV5-1 to TRBJ1-1, with 8 bases lining up with TRBD1. Per the germline V gene, CDR1 is SGHRS and CDR2 is YFSETQ. V dropped 2 bases and J dropped 1; count of bases not matched to a gene: 1. The CDR3 contains 14 residues. The CDR3: CASSLQGGNTEAFF. The CDR3 nucleotides read TGCGCCAGCAGCTTACAGGGGGGGAACACTGAAGCTTTCTTT.

The chain is built from TRBV5-1 and TRBJ1-2; D uncertain. Per germline, CDR1 SGHRS and CDR2 YFSETQ. The CDR3 consists of 14 residues. The germline V and J ends were trimmed by 3 bases and 0 bases, with 9 bases remaining between them. CDR3 sequence (DNA): TGCGCCAGCAGCTCTCTCGGAGCTAACTATGGCTACACCTTC. It specifies CASSSLGANYGYTF.

The chain has TRBV27 and TRBJ1-3, with TRBD1 identical over 9 bases. The CDR3 is made up of 17 amino acids. The germline CDR1 and CDR2 sequences are MNHEY and SMNVEV (reference sequence). The V segment lost 5 bases and the J segment 0 bases; nucleotides outside the gene matches: 8. This CDR3 is CASSPRTGAFSGNTIYF. CDR3 DNA: TGTGCCAGCAGTCCTAGGACAGGGGCATTCTCTGGAAACACCATATATTTT.

A word on this clone: A far larger clone is a single base away, which makes a read error likely. The chain is built from TRBV14 and TRBJ1-2; perhaps TRBD1 as D (6 bases). Germline V gene lookup returns CDR1 SGHDN and CDR2 FVKESK. The CDR3 totals 14 residues. The CDR3 region has the DNA TGTGCCCGCAGCCAAGGAGGGGGGGGCTATGGCTACACCTTC. Protein product: CARSQGGGGYGYTF.

The chain employs TRBV4-2 and TRBJ2-5, with TRBD2 matching over 8 bases. Germline V gene sequence: CDR1 LGHNA, CDR2 YNFKEQ. Losses at the gene ends were 6 bases for V and 2 bases for J; bases not matched to a gene: 8. There are 15 residues in the CDR3. As DNA, the CDR3 is TGTGCCAGCAGTTACGGGGGGGCAGGGCAAGAGACCCAGTACTTC. Its protein is CASSYGGAGQETQYF.

The gene calls are TRBV7-9 and TRBJ1-2; D ambiguous. With 1 base removed from V and 5 bases from J, the gap between germline ends came to 5 bases. In germline, CDR1 is SEHNR, CDR2 FQNEAQ (reference sequence). The CDR3 totals 12 residues. The CDR3 spells CASSLGGYGYTF. Written as DNA, the CDR3 is TGTGCCAGCAGCTTAGGAGGGTATGGCTACACCTTC.

CDR3 residues: CASSQEFSLGNTIYF. In DNA form, the CDR3 reads TGCGCCAGCAGCCAAGAATTCTCCCTTGGAAACACCATATATTTT. This chain joins TRBV4-1 and TRBJ1-3, with D hard to call. Germline V gene data show CDR1 as MGHRA and CDR2 as YSYEKL. V lost 0 bases and J 3 bases, leaving 9 bases between the germline ends. There are 15 residues in the CDR3.

The chain uses TRBV25-1 and TRBJ2-7, with D perhaps TRBD1 or TRBD2 (5 bases each). Per germline, CDR1 MGHDK and CDR2 SYGVNS. Trimming removed 3 bases at V and 3 bases at J, with 9 bases between. This CDR3 comprises 13 residues. DNA of the CDR3: TGTGCCAGCAGTGACGGGGCTTACTACGAGCAGTACTTC. Its protein is CASSDGAYYEQYF.